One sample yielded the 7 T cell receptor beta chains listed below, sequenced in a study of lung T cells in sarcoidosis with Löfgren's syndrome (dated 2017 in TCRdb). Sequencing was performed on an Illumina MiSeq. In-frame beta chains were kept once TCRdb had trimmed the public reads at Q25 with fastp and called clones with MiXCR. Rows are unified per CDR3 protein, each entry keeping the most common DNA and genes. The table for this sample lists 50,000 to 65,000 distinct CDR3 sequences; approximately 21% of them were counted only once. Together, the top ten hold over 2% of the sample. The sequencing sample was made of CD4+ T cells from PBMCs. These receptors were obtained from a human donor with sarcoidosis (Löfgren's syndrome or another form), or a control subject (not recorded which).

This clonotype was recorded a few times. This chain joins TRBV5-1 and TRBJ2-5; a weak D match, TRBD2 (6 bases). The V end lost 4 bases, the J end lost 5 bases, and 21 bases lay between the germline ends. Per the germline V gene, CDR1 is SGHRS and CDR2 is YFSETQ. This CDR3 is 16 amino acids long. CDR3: CASSRTTQSQRETQYF. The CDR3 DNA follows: TGCGCCAGCAGCCGGACTACACAAAGCCAGCGGGAGACCCAGTACTTC.

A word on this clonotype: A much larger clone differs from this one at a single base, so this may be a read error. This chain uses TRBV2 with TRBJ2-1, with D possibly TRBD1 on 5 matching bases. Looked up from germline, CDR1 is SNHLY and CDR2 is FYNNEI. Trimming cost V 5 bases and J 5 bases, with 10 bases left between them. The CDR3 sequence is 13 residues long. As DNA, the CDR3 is TGTGCCAGCAGTCGACAGCAACACAATGAGCAGTTCTTC. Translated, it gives CASSRQQHNEQFF.

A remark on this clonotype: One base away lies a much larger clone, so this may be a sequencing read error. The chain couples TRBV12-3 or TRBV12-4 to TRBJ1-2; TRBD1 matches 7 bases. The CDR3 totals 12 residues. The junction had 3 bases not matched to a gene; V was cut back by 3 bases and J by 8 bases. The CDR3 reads CASSFQDRGYTF. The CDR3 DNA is TGTGCCAGCAGTTTTCAGGACAGGGGCTACACCTTC.

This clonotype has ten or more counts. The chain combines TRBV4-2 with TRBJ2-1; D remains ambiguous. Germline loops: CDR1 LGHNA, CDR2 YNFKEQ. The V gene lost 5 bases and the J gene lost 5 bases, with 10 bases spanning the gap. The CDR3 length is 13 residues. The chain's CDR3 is CASSGVTNNEQFF. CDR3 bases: TGTGCCAGCAGCGGCGTAACCAACAATGAGCAGTTCTTC.

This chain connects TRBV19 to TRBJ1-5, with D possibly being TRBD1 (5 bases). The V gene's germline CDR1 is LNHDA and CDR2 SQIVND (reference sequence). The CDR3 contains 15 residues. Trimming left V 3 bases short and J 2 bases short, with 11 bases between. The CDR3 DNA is TGTGCCAGTAGTATCAAGGGGAAGGGCAATCAGCCCCAGCATTTT. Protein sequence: CASSIKGKGNQPQHF.

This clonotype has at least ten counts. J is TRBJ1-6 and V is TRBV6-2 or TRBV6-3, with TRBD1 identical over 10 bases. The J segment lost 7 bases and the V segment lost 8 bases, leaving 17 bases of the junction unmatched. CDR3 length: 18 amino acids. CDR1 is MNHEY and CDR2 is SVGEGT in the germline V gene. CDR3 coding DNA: TGTGCCAGCGCCGGGACAGGGGCGTCCACCCCGAGGAATTCACCCCTCCACTTT. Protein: CASAGTGASTPRNSPLHF.

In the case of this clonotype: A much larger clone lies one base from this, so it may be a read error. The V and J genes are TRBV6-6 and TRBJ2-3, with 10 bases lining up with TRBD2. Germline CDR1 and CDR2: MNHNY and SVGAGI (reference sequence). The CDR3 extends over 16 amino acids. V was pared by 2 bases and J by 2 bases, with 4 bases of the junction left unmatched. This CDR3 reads CASSYSSGGFTDTQYF. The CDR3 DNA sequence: TGTGCCAGCAGTTACAGTAGCGGGGGGTTCACAGATACGCAGTATTTT.